These T cell receptor beta chains were read from a single sample in a study of beta chain features in type 1 diabetes. The data were produced by immunoSEQ multiplex PCR, yet TCRdb's version contains in-frame clones alone and is incomplete. The data show over 120,000 clones, about 13% seen once. The sample consisted of central memory CD4+ T cells from blood. The receptors come from a man in his late teens or twenties with type 1 diabetes. Both conserved end residues are part of each CDR3. A D gene is named only where the DNA matches it firmly. A clone size is listed for some rows: how often the clone was seen (once, few, many), or a class if it is expanded.

D: .; size: few; J: TRBJ1-6; V: TRBV7-9; DNA: TGTGCCAGCACCCGTTGGATTGCTGATAATTCACCCCTCCACTTT; CDR3: CASTRWIADNSPLHF
D: .; size: few; J: TRBJ2-1; V: TRBV4-1; DNA: TGCGCCAGCAGCCTCGGAGGCAATGAGCAGTTCTTC; CDR3: CASSLGGNEQFF
D: .; size: .; J: TRBJ2-1; V: TRBV6-5; DNA: TGTGCCAGCAGTTACGGGGACGGAACCTACAATGAGCAGTTCTTC; CDR3: CASSYGDGTYNEQFF
D: .; size: .; J: TRBJ2-7; V: TRBV9; DNA: TGTGCCAGTGGGCAGGACGGTTACGAGCAGTACTTC; CDR3: CASGQDGYEQYF
D: .; size: .; J: TRBJ1-1; V: TRBV19; DNA: TGTGCCAGTACTAAATTGGGGAACACTGAAGCTTTCTTT; CDR3: CASTKLGNTEAFF
D: TRBD1; size: .; J: TRBJ2-1; V: TRBV9; DNA: TGTGCCAGCAGCGTAGCAGGGGGTGGGCGTGAGCAGTTCTTC; CDR3: CASSVAGGGREQFF
D: TRBD1; size: .; J: TRBJ2-7; V: TRBV18; DNA: TGTGCCAGCTCACCCCTTGGGACAGGGGCGGTTCGGGCCTACGAGCAGTACTTC; CDR3: CASSPLGTGAVRAYEQYF
D: .; size: .; J: TRBJ1-4; V: TRBV7-9; DNA: TGTGCCAGCAGCTCCCCCGTGTTCGCAACTAATGAAAAACTGTTTTTT; CDR3: CASSSPVFATNEKLFF
D: TRBD1; size: few; J: TRBJ1-2; V: TRBV4-1; DNA: TGCGCCAGCAGCCAAGATGGCAGGGGGAACTATGGCTACACCTTC; CDR3: CASSQDGRGNYGYTF
D: .; size: .; J: TRBJ2-1; V: TRBV5-6; DNA: TGTGCCAGCAGCGAGGTTTGGTCCTACAATGAGCAGTTCTTC; CDR3: CASSEVWSYNEQFF
D: .; size: few; J: TRBJ2-6; V: TRBV27; DNA: TGTGCCAGCAGTTTAGAGGCCGGGGCCAACGTCCTGACTTTC; CDR3: CASSLEAGANVLTF
D: .; size: .; J: TRBJ2-2; V: TRBV7-6; DNA: TGTGCCAGCAGCTTAACAGGGATTAACACCGGGGAGCTGTTTTTT; CDR3: CASSLTGINTGELFF
D: .; size: .; J: TRBJ1-2; V: TRBV6-5; DNA: TGTGCCAGCAGTGCCATGGGTGGTACTAACTATGGCTACACCTTC; CDR3: CASSAMGGTNYGYTF
D: TRBD1; size: .; J: TRBJ2-2; V: TRBV7-7; DNA: TGTGCCAGCAGCCGACAGGGGGTTGACACCGGGGAGCTGTTTTTT; CDR3: CASSRQGVDTGELFF
D: TRBD1; size: .; J: TRBJ2-5; V: TRBV5-4; DNA: TGTGCCAGCAGCACCGACAGGGGCGGAGAAGAGACCCAGTACTTC; CDR3: CASSTDRGGEETQYF
D: .; size: .; J: TRBJ2-7; V: TRBV7-9; DNA: TGTGCCAGCAGCCCAGATTACGAGCAGTACTTC; CDR3: CASSPDYEQYF
D: TRBD2; size: .; J: TRBJ2-5; V: TRBV7-8; DNA: TGTGCCAGCAGCTTCTCCAGCGGGGGGGCGGAGGAGACCCAGTACTTC; CDR3: CASSFSSGGAEETQYF
D: .; size: few; J: TRBJ1-6; V: TRBV16; DNA: TGTGCCAGCAGCCAATCCCGGCCCTATGGGGGCTCACCCCTCCACTTT; CDR3: CASSQSRPYGGSPLHF
D: .; size: .; J: TRBJ2-1; V: TRBV28; DNA: TGTGCCAGCAGGAATCCGGAGGGGATGGGCAATGAGCAGTTCTTC; CDR3: CASRNPEGMGNEQFF
D: .; size: many; J: TRBJ2-5; V: TRBV20-1; DNA: TGCAGTGCTAGTGGATATCCGGCCCAGTACTTC; CDR3: CSASGYPAQYF
D: .; size: few; J: TRBJ2-7; V: TRBV28; DNA: TGTGCCAGCAGTCCACTCACCAACTCCTACGAGCAGTACTTC; CDR3: CASSPLTNSYEQYF
D: TRBD2; size: .; J: TRBJ2-1; V: TRBV4-1; DNA: TGCGCCAGCAGCCAAGATCGAGCGGGGGGGCTCCCAACGTACAATGAGCAGTTCTTC; CDR3: CASSQDRAGGLPTYNEQFF
D: .; size: many; J: TRBJ2-5; V: TRBV23-1; DNA: TGCGCCAGCAGTCCGGGACTGGAACCAAACGAGACCCAGTACTTC; CDR3: CASSPGLEPNETQYF
D: .; size: .; J: TRBJ1-3; V: TRBV18; DNA: TGTGCCAGCTCACCCCCAGTCGGGGACACCATATATTTT; CDR3: CASSPPVGDTIYF
D: TRBD1; size: .; J: TRBJ2-7; V: TRBV7-9; DNA: TGTGCCAGCAGCTCCTCAAGACAGGGTACGGTTCGTTCTTCCGAGCAGTACTTC; CDR3: CASSSSRQGTVRSSEQYF
D: .; size: .; J: TRBJ2-5; V: TRBV9; DNA: TGTGCCAGCAGCGTAGCTGTGCAAGAGACCCAGTACTTC; CDR3: CASSVAVQETQYF
D: .; size: few; J: TRBJ1-2; V: TRBV19; DNA: TGTGCCAGTACGCGTGGCTATGGCTACACCTTC; CDR3: CASTRGYGYTF
D: TRBD2; size: .; J: TRBJ2-1; V: TRBV7-7; DNA: TGTGCCAGCAGCTTGGGCGGGGGGGCTTCCAATGAGCAGTTCTTC; CDR3: CASSLGGGASNEQFF
D: .; size: few; J: TRBJ2-7; V: TRBV6-1; DNA: TGTGCCAGCAGGGACGCGGTGACAAACTCCTACGAGCAGTACTTC; CDR3: CASRDAVTNSYEQYF
D: .; size: .; J: TRBJ1-1; V: TRBV5-1; DNA: TGCGCCAGCAGCTTGGAAGCGGCGGGTTCAGGGGCTGAAGCTTTCTTT; CDR3: CASSLEAAGSGAEAFF
D: TRBD1; size: .; J: TRBJ2-3; V: TRBV29-1; DNA: TGCAGCGTTGAGACCTGGGACAGGGGGCCAGATACGCAGTATTTT; CDR3: CSVETWDRGPDTQYF